This T cell receptor (beta chain) came from a study of shared clonotypes between healthy human individuals. Method: immunoSEQ multiplex PCR; TCRdb's copy keeps in-frame clones and lacks some. Among 900,000 to 1,200,000 clones listed, around 78% were seen once. With regard to this clone: The sample holds other DNA sequences that translate to the same CDR3.

V trimming: 6 bases; J trimming: 4 bases; junction bases outside the gene matches: 3. The CDR3 length is 13 residues. Germline V gives CDR1 WNHNN, CDR2 SYGVQD (reference sequence). The rearrangement joins TRBV10-1 to TRBJ2-3; 8 bases match TRBD2. The clonotype was recovered from a young man in good health. Some clones in this sample may be carry-over from other donors' samples. What was sequenced was memory CD4+ T cells from PBMCs. Subset here: CD45RA-negative fraction. The CDR3 DNA is TGCGCCAGCAGCCGAGCGGGAGCAGATACGCAGTATTTT. It is translated as CASSRAGADTQYF.